Listed here are 18 T cell receptor beta chains from one sample, sequenced in a study of shared clonotypes between healthy human individuals. Assay: immunoSEQ multiplex PCR; the TCRdb copy retains only in-frame clones and omits some. The sample has around 500,000 clones, approximately 79% seen once; the top ten hold about 12%. Source material: PBMCs. These receptor sequences come from a woman in her 40s in good health. Some clones in this sample may be carry-over from other donors' samples.

This sequence joins TRBV27 and TRBJ2-7; the match to TRBD1 covers 8 bases. Per germline, CDR1 MNHEY and CDR2 SMNVEV (reference sequence). CDR3 length: 15 amino acids. The J segment lost 0 bases and the V segment lost 5 bases, leaving 6 bases of the junction unmatched. CDR3 sequence (DNA): TGTGCCAGCAGTCGCCCGGGGACAGGCTCCTACGAGCAGTACTTC. It codes for CASSRPGTGSYEQYF.

In this sample, this clone turned up once. Different DNA sequences within this sample yield the same CDR3. The chain joins TRBV7-9 to TRBJ1-1, with D uncertain. The CDR3 runs to 13 residues. Trimming pared 1 base from V and 1 base from J, leaving 4 bases between. Germline CDR1 SEHNR, CDR2 FQNEAQ (reference sequence). The CDR3 nucleotides read TGTGCCAGCAGCTTAGGGACGAACACTGAAGCTTTCTTT. Translated, it gives CASSLGTNTEAFF.

V gene TRBV28 combines with J gene TRBJ1-5, with 7 nucleotides matching TRBD1. The ends lost 7 bases at V and 5 bases at J; junction bases unmatched: 11. There are 15 residues in the CDR3. The germline CDR1 and CDR2 sequences are MDHEN and SYDVKM. The CDR3 DNA is TGTGCCAGCACCATAGGGGGCTCTGTCCATCAGCCCCAGCATTTT. This sequence encodes CASTIGGSVHQPQHF.

The CDR3 protein is CATQAGRSETQYF. CDR3 nucleotides: TGTGCCACCCAAGCGGGAAGGTCAGAGACCCAGTACTTC. The chain carries TRBV19 and TRBJ2-5; 7 nucleotides align to TRBD2. The germline V gene encodes CDR1 LNHDA and CDR2 SQIVND (reference sequence). V lost 10 bases and J lost 4; bases outside the gene matches: 9. CDR3 length equals 13 residues.

This chain joins TRBV20-1 and TRBJ2-7; a weak D match, TRBD1 (5 bases). The germline V gene encodes CDR1 DFQATT and CDR2 SNEGSKA (reference sequence). Trimming left V 3 bases short and J 6 bases short, with 9 bases between. The CDR3 is 11 amino acids. The DNA of the CDR3 is TGCAGTGCTAGGGGGCTGTTCGAGCAGTACTTC. Translation: CSARGLFEQYF.

The chain links TRBV18 to TRBJ1-2, with 7 bases lining up with TRBD1. The CDR3 loop spans 16 amino acids. J gave up 3 bases and V 2 bases, and 9 bases lay outside the gene matches. In germline, CDR1 is KGHSH, CDR2 LQKENI. For the CDR3, the DNA is TGTGCCAGCTCACCAGAGTTAACAGGGGCAGACTATGGCTACACCTTC. It translates to CASSPELTGADYGYTF.

The V call is TRBV19, the J call TRBJ1-1; tentatively, D is TRBD1 (5 bases). Trimming pared 5 bases from V and 3 bases from J, leaving 13 bases between. Germline assignment: CDR1 LNHDA and CDR2 SQIVND (reference sequence). This CDR3 has 14 residues. CDR3 DNA: TGTGCCAGTAGTTACCAGGGAGGGGACACTGAAGCTTTCTTT. Its protein is CASSYQGGDTEAFF.

The chain is built from TRBV18 and TRBJ2-7, with 9 bases lining up with TRBD1. The CDR3 contains 13 residues. V lost 3 bases, J lost 5 bases, and 2 bases stayed unmatched. The germline V gene encodes CDR1 KGHSH and CDR2 LQKENI. CDR3 sequence reads: CASSPTGGDEQYF. CDR3 in DNA: TGTGCCAGCTCACCGACAGGGGGTGACGAGCAGTACTTC.

This sequence joins TRBV28 and TRBJ1-2; D perhaps matches TRBD1 (5 bases). Germline V gives CDR1 MDHEN, CDR2 SYDVKM. The V and J ends lost 3 bases and 2 bases respectively, with 10 bases between them. The CDR3 sequence is 14 residues long. Here the CDR3 DNA reads TGTGCCAGCAGTTTGGTACAGGACAACTATGGCTACACCTTC. Its translation is CASSLVQDNYGYTF.

This clone came up a few times. The V and J genes are TRBV5-1 and TRBJ2-2; D remains unclear. The CDR3 has 15 amino acids. Germline values: CDR1 SGHRS, CDR2 YFSETQ. Trimming pared 5 bases from V and 4 bases from J, leaving 15 bases between. CDR3 sequence (DNA): TGCGCCAGCAGATTACTACCGGCGCCCACCGGGGAGCTGTTTTTT. This codes for CASRLLPAPTGELFF.

The genes are TRBV5-1 and TRBJ2-3, with D tentatively TRBD2 (6 bases). Deletions cut 0 bases from V and 0 bases from J, with 11 bases between. This CDR3 contains 16 residues. The V gene's germline CDR1 is SGHRS and CDR2 YFSETQ. CDR3: CASSLAAGSSTDTQYF. CDR3 DNA: TGCGCCAGCAGCTTGGCCGCCGGGAGTAGCACAGATACGCAGTATTTT.

The gene calls are TRBV5-4 and TRBJ2-5; 7 bases are a match to TRBD1. The DNA end is more similar to TRBJ2-7, so the J call may be wrong. The CDR3 has 13 amino acids. Looked up from germline, CDR1 is SGHNT and CDR2 is YYREEE (reference sequence). CDR3 sequence: CASSFGQADEQYF. CDR3 nucleotides: TGTGCCAGCAGCTTCGGACAGGCCGACGAGCAGTACTTC.

This chain joins TRBV5-8 and TRBJ2-7, with D perhaps matching TRBD1 or TRBD2 (5 bases each). Trimming pared 1 base from V and 7 bases from J, leaving 12 bases between. The germline V gene has CDR1 SGHTS and CDR2 YDEGEE. CDR3 size: 13 residues. The CDR3 region is CASSLFSGPEQYF. CDR3 sequence (DNA): TGTGCCAGCAGCTTGTTCTCGGGGCCTGAGCAGTACTTC.

The chain combines TRBV7-9 with TRBJ2-7; 11 nucleotides align to TRBD2. Trimming took 3 bases from V and 5 from J; bases not matched to a gene: 3. Germline V gene data show CDR1 as SEHNR and CDR2 as FQNEAQ (reference sequence). CDR3 length equals 14 residues. The CDR3 loop reads CASSFLAGGHEQYF. CDR3 bases: TGTGCCAGCAGCTTCCTAGCGGGAGGCCACGAGCAGTACTTC.

This chain connects TRBV5-4 to TRBJ2-7; 9 nucleotides agree with TRBD2. V gave up 4 bases and J gave up 3 bases; unmatched junction bases: 8. Germline V gene lookup returns CDR1 SGHNT and CDR2 YYREEE (reference sequence). The CDR3 covers 15 residues. Written as DNA, the CDR3 is TGTGCCAGCAGCGGATCCGGGACTAGCCTCTACGAGCAGTACTTC. This sequence encodes CASSGSGTSLYEQYF.

This rearrangement joins TRBV28 to TRBJ2-1; no clear D gene. Deletions cut 6 bases from V and 3 bases from J, with 3 bases between. Per the germline V gene, CDR1 is MDHEN and CDR2 is SYDVKM. CDR3 length: 11 residues. For the CDR3, the DNA is TGTGCCAGCAGCCGCTACAATGAGCAGTTCTTC. Translated, it gives CASSRYNEQFF.

The chain is built from TRBV2 and TRBJ2-7; 9 positions agree with TRBD1. Unmatched junction bases numbered 6, after V lost 6 bases and J lost 6 bases. This CDR3 region has 13 residues. In germline, CDR1 is SNHLY, CDR2 FYNNEI. CDR3 nucleotide sequence: TGTGCCAGCAGGCCGGACAGGGGAAGCGAGCAGTACTTC. Translating gives CASRPDRGSEQYF.

The CDR3 protein is CASSWAEQETQYF. In nucleotides, the CDR3 is TGTGCCAGCAGTTGGGCAGAGCAAGAGACCCAGTACTTC. This chain links TRBV7-9 with TRBJ2-5; D is uncertain. CDR3 length: 13 residues. V was shortened by 6 bases and J by 2 bases, with 10 bases between the two germline ends. CDR1 is SEHNR and CDR2 is FQNEAQ in the germline V gene (reference sequence).